One and the same sample provided the 11 T cell receptor beta chains below, sequenced in a study of T cell responses to AZD1222 COVID-19 vaccine. The method was immunoSEQ multiplex PCR; TCRdb's version includes in-frame clones alone and lacks a portion of them. The sample lists 69,000 or so clones; 88% were seen once. Sequencing used peripheral blood, obtained 28 days after the second dose of the MenACWY control vaccine. The receptors come from an adult who received the MenACWY meningococcal vaccine as a control.

The chain couples TRBV6-5 to TRBJ1-5; D gene uncertain. V lost 4 bases and J 3 bases, leaving 7 bases between the germline ends. Germline values: CDR1 MNHEY, CDR2 SVGAGI. The CDR3 spans 13 residues. CDR3 nucleotides: TGTGCCAGCAGTTCCCGGATCAATCAGCCCCAGCATTTT. It yields the protein CASSSRINQPQHF.

The V and J genes are TRBV5-1 and TRBJ1-3; unclear D gene. In germline, CDR1 is SGHRS, CDR2 YFSETQ. This CDR3 region has 15 residues. The V gene lost 0 bases and the J gene lost 0 bases, with 7 bases spanning the gap. CDR3 DNA sequence: TGCGCCAGCAGCTTGGAGGTGTCCTCTGGAAACACCATATATTTT. The encoded protein is CASSLEVSSGNTIYF.

The chain uses TRBV6-1 and TRBJ1-5; D remains ambiguous. Trimming left V 2 bases short and J 6 bases short, with 8 bases between. CDR1 is MNHNS and CDR2 is SASEGT in the germline V gene. The length of the CDR3 is 13 residues. The DNA of the CDR3 is TGTGCCAGCAGTGAATTGGACGGTCAGCCCCAGCATTTT. It yields the protein CASSELDGQPQHF.

This clone is a singleton in its sample. The chain carries TRBV14 and TRBJ2-7; D may be TRBD1 (6 bases). In germline, CDR1 is SGHDN, CDR2 FVKESK. The CDR3 is 15 amino acids. V was clipped by 1 base and J by 5 bases, with 15 bases between them. In nucleotides, the CDR3 is TGTGCCAGCAGCCAAGGATTGGGCAGGGGCGACGAGCAGTACTTC. Encoded protein: CASSQGLGRGDEQYF.

This clone appeared a single time. V gene TRBV9 combines with J gene TRBJ2-2; TRBD2 agrees at 7 bases. Germline V gene lookup returns CDR1 SGDLS and CDR2 YYNGEE. The CDR3 length is 14 residues. V trimming: 0 bases; J trimming: 6 bases; junction bases outside the gene matches: 2. The CDR3 region has the DNA TGTGCCAGCAGCGTAGTGGGAGGGGCCGGGGAGCTGTTTTTT. It translates to CASSVVGGAGELFF.

The V and J genes are TRBV24-1 and TRBJ1-5, with D possibly matching TRBD1 (5 bases). The germline V gene encodes CDR1 KGHDR and CDR2 SFDVKD. This CDR3 spans 18 amino acids. Trimming removed 2 bases from V and 1 base from J, with 17 bases in between. The CDR3 reads CATSDSRPRGESNQPQHF. CDR3 nucleotides: TGTGCCACCAGTGATTCCCGCCCCCGGGGGGAGAGCAATCAGCCCCAGCATTTT.

The chain links TRBV19 to TRBJ2-1; D possibly corresponds to TRBD1 (5 bases). The germline CDR1 and CDR2 sequences are LNHDA and SQIVND (reference sequence). V lost 3 bases, J lost 6 bases, and 24 bases lay in between. The CDR3 extends over 18 amino acids. CDR3 in DNA: TGTGCCAGTAGTATTAGGCGACAGACTGCTACTACAGGCAATGAGCAGTTCTTC. The encoded protein is CASSIRRQTATTGNEQFF. Using reference TRBV19 and TRBJ2-1 for the parts outside the CDR3, the full variable domain is DGGITQSPKYLFRKEGQNVTLSCEQNLNHDAMYWYRQDPGQGLRLIYYSQIVNDFQKGDIAEGYSVSREKKESFPLTVTSAQKNPTAFYLCASSIRRQTATTGNEQFFGPGTRLTVL.

This sequence joins TRBV11-2 and TRBJ1-1, with D unresolved. The CDR3 consists of 11 residues. Germline lookup yields CDR1 SGHAT and CDR2 FQNNGV. Between the trimmed V and J ends, which lost 5 bases and 5 bases, there was a span of 6 bases. The CDR3, as DNA: TGTGCCAGCAGCGTTAAGACTGAAGCTTTCTTT. Translating gives CASSVKTEAFF.

V usage is TRBV5-1 and J usage is TRBJ2-7; 11 nucleotides match TRBD2. The CDR3 consists of 18 residues. Germline V lookup: CDR1 SGHRS, CDR2 YFSETQ. The V gene end was trimmed by 4 bases and the J gene end by 0 bases; junction bases not matched to a gene: 12. The CDR3 coding sequence is TGCGCCAGCAGCCGCTCACTAGCGGGAGTAGTGGGCTCCTACGAGCAGTACTTC. It encodes CASSRSLAGVVGSYEQYF.

The CDR3 protein is CASSPETAGNQPQHF. Here the CDR3 DNA reads TGTGCCAGCTCACCAGAGACAGCGGGCAATCAGCCCCAGCATTTT. This rearrangement joins TRBV18 to TRBJ1-5; maybe TRBD1 (5 bases). Trimming stripped 2 bases from V and 2 bases from J, with 10 bases between. Germline CDR1 KGHSH, CDR2 LQKENI. The CDR3 has 15 amino acids.

The chain has TRBV28 and TRBJ1-6; 7 nucleotides align to TRBD1. J gave up 10 bases and V 4 bases, and 13 bases lay outside the gene matches. CDR3 length: 16 residues. The germline gives CDR1 MDHEN, CDR2 SYDVKM. The CDR3 loop reads CASSSPGRGGESPLHF. As DNA, the CDR3 is TGTGCCAGCAGTTCGCCCGGAAGAGGGGGCGAATCACCCCTCCACTTT.